The entry that follows covers one T cell receptor beta chain sequence. This specimen belongs to a study of blood T cell repertoires in COVID-19. As for the study in general: The United States, Italy and Spain provided the acute and convalescent COVID-19 samples.

Profiling relied on immunoSEQ multiplex PCR, and the TCRdb table lists in-frame clones only, not all of them. The sample has 50,000 or so clones, 85% to 90% seen once; the top ten hold about 14%. Sequenced material: peripheral blood. The source is a man between 65 and 80 years old with acute or convalescent COVID-19.

The CDR3 nucleotides read TGTGCCAGCAGTTACTCAAACAGACCCACAGATACGCAGTATTTT. This sequence encodes CASSYSNRPTDTQYF. The chain has TRBV6-5 and TRBJ2-3; no clear D gene. CDR3 length: 15 residues. Trimming shortened V by 0 bases and J by 2 bases, and 9 bases separated the two germline ends. The germline V gene encodes CDR1 MNHEY and CDR2 SVGAGI.